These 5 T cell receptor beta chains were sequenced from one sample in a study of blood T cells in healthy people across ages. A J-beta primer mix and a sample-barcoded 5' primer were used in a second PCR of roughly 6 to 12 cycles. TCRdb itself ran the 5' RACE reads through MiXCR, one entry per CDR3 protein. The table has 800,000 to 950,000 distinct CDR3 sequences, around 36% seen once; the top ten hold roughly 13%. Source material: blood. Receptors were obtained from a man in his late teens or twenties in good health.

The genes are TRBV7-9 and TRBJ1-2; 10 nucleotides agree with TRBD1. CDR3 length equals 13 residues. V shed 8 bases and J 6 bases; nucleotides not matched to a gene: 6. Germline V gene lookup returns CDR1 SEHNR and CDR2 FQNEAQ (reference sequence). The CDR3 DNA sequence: TGTGCCAGCGGAGACAGGGGGCGGGATGGCTACACCTTC. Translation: CASGDRGRDGYTF. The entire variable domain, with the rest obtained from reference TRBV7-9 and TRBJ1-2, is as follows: DTGVSQNPRHKITKRGQNVTFRCDPISEHNRLYWYRQTLGQGPEFLTYFQNEAQLEKSRLLSDRFSAERPKGSFSTLEIQRTEQGDSAMYLCASGDRGRDGYTFGSGTRLTVV.

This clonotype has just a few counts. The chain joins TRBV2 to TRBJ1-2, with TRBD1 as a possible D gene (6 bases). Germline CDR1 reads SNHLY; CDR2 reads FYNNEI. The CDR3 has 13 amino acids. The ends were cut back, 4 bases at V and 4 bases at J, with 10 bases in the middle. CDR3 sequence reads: CASSGTARYGYTF. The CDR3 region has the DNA TGTGCCAGCAGTGGGACAGCCCGCTATGGCTACACCTTC.

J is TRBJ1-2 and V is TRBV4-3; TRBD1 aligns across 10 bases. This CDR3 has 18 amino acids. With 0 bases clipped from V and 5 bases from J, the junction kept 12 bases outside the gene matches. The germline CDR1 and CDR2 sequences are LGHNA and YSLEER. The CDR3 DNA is TGCGCCAGCAGCCAAGATTGGGGCCCGACAGGGGGCGGATATGGCTACACCTTC. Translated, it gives CASSQDWGPTGGGYGYTF.

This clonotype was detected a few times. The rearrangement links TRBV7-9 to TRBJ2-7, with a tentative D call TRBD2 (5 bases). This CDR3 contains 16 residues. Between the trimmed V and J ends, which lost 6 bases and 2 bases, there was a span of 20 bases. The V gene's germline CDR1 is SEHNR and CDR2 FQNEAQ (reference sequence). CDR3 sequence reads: CASSPGSGTDPYEQYF. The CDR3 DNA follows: TGTGCCAGCAGTCCCGGCTCGGGAACTGATCCCTACGAGCAGTACTTC.

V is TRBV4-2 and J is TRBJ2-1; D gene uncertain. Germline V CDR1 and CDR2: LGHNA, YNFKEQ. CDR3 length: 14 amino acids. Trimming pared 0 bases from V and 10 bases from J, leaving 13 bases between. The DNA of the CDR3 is TGTGCCAGCAGCCAAGATTTGACTTCTCGCGAGCAGTTCTTC. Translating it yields CASSQDLTSREQFF.